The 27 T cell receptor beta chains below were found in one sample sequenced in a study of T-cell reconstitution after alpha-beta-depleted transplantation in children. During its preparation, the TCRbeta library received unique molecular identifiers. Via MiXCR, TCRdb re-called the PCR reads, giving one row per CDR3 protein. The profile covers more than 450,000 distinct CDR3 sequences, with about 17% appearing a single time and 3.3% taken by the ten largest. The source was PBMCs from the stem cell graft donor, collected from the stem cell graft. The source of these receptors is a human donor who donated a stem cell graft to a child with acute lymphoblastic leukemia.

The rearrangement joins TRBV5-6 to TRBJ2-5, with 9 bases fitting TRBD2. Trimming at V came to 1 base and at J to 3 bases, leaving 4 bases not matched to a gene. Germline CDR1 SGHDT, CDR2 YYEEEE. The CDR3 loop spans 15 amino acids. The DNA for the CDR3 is TGTGCCAGCAGCTTGAAGCGGGAGGAGGAAGAGACCCAGTACTTC. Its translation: CASSLKREEEETQYF.

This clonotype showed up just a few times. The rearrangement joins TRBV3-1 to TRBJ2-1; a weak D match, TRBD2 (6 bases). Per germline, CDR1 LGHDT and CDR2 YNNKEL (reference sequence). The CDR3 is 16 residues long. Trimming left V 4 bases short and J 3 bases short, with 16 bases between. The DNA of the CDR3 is TGTGCCAGCAGCCCCTCTGGGGGAGGAAACTACAATGAGCAGTTCTTC. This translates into CASSPSGGGNYNEQFF.

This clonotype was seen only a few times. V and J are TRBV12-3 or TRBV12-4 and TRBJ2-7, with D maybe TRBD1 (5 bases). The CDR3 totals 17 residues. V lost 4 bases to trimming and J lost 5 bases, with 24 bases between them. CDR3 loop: CASSSDNPGPVGDEQYF. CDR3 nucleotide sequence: TGTGCCAGCAGTTCGGACAATCCGGGCCCTGTAGGAGACGAGCAGTACTTC.

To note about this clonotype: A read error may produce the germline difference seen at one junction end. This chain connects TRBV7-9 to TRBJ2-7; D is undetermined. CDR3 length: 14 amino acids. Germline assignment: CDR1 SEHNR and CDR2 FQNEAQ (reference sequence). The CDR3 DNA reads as TGTGCCAGCAGCTCGAGCTGGAGCTCCTACGAGGAGTACTTC. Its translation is CASSSSWSSYEEYF. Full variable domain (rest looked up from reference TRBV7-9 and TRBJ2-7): DTGVSQNPRHKITKRGQNVTFRCDPISEHNRLYWYRQTLGQGPEFLTYFQNEAQLEKSRLLSDRFSAERPKGSFSTLEIQRTEQGDSAMYLCASSSSWSSYEEYFGPGTRLTVT.

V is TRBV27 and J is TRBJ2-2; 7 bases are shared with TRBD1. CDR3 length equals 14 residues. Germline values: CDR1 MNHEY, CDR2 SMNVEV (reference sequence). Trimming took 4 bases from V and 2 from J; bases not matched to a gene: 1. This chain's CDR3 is CASSYRGNTGELFF. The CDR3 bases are TGTGCCAGCAGTTACAGGGGTAACACCGGGGAGCTGTTTTTT.

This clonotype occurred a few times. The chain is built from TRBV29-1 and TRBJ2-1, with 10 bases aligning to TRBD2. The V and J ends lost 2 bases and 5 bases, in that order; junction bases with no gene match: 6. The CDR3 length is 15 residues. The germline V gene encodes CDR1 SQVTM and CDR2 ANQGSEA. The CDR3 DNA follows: TGCAGCGTTGAACTCGGACTAGCGGAAGACAATGAGCAGTTCTTC. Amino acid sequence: CSVELGLAEDNEQFF.

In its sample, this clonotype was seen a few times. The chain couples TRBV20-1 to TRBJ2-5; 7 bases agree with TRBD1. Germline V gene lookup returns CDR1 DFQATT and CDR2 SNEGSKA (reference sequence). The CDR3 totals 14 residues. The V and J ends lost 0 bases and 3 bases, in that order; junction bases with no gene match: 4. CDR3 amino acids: CSAREGGLEETQYF. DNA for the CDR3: TGCAGTGCTAGAGAAGGGGGCCTAGAAGAGACCCAGTACTTC.

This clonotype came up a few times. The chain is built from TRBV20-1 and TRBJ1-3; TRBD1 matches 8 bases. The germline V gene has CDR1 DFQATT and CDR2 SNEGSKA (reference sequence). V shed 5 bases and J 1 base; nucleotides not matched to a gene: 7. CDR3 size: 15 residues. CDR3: CSAGANRGSGNTIYF. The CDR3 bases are TGCAGTGCTGGGGCTAACAGGGGGTCTGGAAACACCATATATTTT.

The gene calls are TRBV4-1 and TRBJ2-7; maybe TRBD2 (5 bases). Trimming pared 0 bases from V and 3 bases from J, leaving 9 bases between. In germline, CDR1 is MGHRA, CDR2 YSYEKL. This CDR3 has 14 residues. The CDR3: CASSQEAGYYEQYF. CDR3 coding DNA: TGCGCCAGCAGCCAAGAGGCGGGTTACTACGAGCAGTACTTC.

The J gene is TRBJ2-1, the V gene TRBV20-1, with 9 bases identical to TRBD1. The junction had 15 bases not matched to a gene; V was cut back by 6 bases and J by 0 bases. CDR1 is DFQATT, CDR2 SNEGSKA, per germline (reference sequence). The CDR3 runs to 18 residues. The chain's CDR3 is CSAPGTGKAFGSYNEQFF. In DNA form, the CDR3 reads TGCAGTGCACCCGGGACAGGGAAGGCGTTTGGCTCCTACAATGAGCAGTTCTTC.

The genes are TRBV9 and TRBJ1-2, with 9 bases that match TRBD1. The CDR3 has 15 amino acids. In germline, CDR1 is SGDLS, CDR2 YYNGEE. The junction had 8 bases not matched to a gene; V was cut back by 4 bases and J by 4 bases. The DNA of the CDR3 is TGTGCCAGCAGCCTATCTAGGACAGGGGTCTATGGCTACACCTTC. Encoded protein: CASSLSRTGVYGYTF.

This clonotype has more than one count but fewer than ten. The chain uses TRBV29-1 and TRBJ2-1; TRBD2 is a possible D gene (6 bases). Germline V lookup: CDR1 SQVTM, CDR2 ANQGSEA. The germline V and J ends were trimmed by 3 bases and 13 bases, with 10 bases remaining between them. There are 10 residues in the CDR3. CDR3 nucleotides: TGCAGCGTTGAGGAGGGTTTCCAGTTCTTC. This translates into CSVEEGFQFF.

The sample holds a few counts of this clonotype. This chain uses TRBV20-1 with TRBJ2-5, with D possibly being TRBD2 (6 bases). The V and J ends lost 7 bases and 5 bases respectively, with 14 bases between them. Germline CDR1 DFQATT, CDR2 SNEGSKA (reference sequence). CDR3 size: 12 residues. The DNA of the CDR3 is TGCAGTGGGGGGGAACTAATGGAGACCCAGTACTTC. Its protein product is CSGGELMETQYF.

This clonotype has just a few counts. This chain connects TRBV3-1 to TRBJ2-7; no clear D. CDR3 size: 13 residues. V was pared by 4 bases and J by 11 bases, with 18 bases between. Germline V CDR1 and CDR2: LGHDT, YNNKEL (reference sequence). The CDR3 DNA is TGTGCCAGCAGCCCGGAAATAGGGTTTTCTAAGTACTTC. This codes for CASSPEIGFSKYF.

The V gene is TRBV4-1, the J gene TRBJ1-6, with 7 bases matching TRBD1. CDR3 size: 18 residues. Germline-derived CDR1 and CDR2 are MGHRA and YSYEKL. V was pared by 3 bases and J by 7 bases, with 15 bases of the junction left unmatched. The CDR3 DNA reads TGCGCCAGCAGCCACCTACAGACAGGGCGCTATAACAATTCACCCCTCCACTTT. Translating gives CASSHLQTGRYNNSPLHF.

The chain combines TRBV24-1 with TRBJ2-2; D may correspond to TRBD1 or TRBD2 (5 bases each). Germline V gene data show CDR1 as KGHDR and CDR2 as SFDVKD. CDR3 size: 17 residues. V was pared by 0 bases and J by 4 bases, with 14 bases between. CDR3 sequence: CATSDLRPGRGTGELFF. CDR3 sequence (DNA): TGTGCCACCAGTGATTTGCGGCCAGGGAGAGGCACCGGGGAGCTGTTTTTT.

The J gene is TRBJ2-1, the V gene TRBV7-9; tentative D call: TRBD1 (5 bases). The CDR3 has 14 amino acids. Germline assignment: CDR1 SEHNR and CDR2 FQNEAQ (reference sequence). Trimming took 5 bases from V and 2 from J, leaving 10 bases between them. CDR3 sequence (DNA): TGTGCCAGCAGCCTCCGACAGCCCTACAATGAGCAGTTCTTC. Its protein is CASSLRQPYNEQFF.

In nucleotides, the CDR3 is TGTGCCAGCAGAGTACAGAGAGGACAGGGGAACCAGCCCCAGCATTTT. Translating gives CASRVQRGQGNQPQHF. The V gene is TRBV2, the J gene TRBJ1-5, with 9 bases fitting TRBD1. V shed 6 bases, J shed 7 bases, and the junction held 13 bases outside the gene matches. Germline CDR1 and CDR2: SNHLY and FYNNEI. This CDR3 has 16 amino acids. The full variable domain, with the rest looked up from reference TRBV2 and TRBJ1-5, is EPEVTQTPSHQVTQMGQEVILRCVPISNHLYFYWYRQILGQKVEFLVSFYNNEISEKSEIFDDQFSVERPDGSNFTLKIRSTKLEDSAMYFCASRVQRGQGNQPQHFGDGTRLSIL.

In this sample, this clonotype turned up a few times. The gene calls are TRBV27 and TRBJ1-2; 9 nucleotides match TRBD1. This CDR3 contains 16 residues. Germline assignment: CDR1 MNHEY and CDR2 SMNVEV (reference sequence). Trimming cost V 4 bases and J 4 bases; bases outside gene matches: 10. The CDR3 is CASSYGNRGLGYGYTF. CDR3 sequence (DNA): TGTGCCAGCAGTTACGGGAACAGGGGGCTCGGCTATGGCTACACCTTC.

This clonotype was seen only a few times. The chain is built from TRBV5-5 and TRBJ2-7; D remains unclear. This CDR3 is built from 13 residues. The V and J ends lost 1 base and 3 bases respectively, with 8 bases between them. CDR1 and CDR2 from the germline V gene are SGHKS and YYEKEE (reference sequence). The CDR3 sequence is CASSLIQNYEQYF. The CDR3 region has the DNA TGTGCCAGCAGCTTGATACAGAACTACGAGCAGTACTTC.

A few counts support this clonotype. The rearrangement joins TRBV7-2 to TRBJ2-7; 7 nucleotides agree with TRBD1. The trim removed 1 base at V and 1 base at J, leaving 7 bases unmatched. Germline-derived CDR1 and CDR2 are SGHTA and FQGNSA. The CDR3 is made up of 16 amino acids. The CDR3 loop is CASSLGTGVLSYEQYF. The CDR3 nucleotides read TGTGCCAGCAGCTTAGGTACAGGGGTCCTATCCTACGAGCAGTACTTC.

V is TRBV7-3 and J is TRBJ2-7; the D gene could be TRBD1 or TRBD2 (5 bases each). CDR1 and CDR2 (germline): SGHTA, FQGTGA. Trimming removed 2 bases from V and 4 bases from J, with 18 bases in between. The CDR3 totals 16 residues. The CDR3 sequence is CASSLGPGYGNYEQYF. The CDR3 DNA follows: TGTGCCAGCAGCTTAGGTCCAGGGTACGGGAATTACGAGCAGTACTTC.

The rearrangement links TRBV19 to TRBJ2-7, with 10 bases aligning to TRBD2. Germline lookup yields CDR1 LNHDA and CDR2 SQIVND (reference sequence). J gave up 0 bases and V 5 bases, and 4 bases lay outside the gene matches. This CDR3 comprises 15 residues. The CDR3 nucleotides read TGTGCCAGTAGTCTTACTAGCGGGATCTCCTACGAGCAGTACTTC. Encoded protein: CASSLTSGISYEQYF.

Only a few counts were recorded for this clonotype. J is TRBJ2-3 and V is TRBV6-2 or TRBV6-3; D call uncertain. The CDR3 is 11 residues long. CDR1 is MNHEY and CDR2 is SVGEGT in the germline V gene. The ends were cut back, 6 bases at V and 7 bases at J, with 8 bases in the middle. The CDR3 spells CASSPLNTQYF. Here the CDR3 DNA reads TGTGCCAGCAGCCCTCTAAATACGCAGTATTTT.

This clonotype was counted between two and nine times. Written as DNA, the CDR3 is TGCGCCAGCAGCTGGACAGTGATGAACACTGAAGCTTTCTTT. Translating gives CASSWTVMNTEAFF. The chain carries TRBV5-1 and TRBJ1-1; possible D gene TRBD1, 6 bases. V was pared by 3 bases and J by 0 bases, with 9 bases between. This CDR3 is 14 amino acids long. Germline V lookup: CDR1 SGHRS, CDR2 YFSETQ.

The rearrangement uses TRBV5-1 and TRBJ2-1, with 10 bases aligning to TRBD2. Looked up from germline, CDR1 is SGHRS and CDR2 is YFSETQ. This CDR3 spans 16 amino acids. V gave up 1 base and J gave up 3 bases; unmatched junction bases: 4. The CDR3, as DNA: TGCGCCAGCAGCTTGATTAGCGGGAGGATCTACAATGAGCAGTTCTTC. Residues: CASSLISGRIYNEQFF.

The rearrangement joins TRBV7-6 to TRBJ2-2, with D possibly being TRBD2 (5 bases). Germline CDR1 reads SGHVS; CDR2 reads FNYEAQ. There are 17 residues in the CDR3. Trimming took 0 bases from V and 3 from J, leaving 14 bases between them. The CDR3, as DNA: TGTGCCAGCAGCTTAGCTCCGTCGGGAAGGGACACCGGGGAGCTGTTTTTT. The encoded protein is CASSLAPSGRDTGELFF.